This T cell receptor (beta chain) was sequenced in a study of T cells in Graves' hyperthyroidism and ophthalmopathy. Study-level information: Peripheral blood was obtained at initial diagnosis, preceding any treatment. Study findings and constraints: Model-based prediction identified ophthalmopathy a median roughly 5.9 months prior to its onset.

Regions amplified from RNA transcripts were the TCR beta CDR3 regions. Researchers ran a first-round RT-PCR on the TCR CDR3 using the HTBI primer set. TCRdb called the multiplex PCR reads again in MiXCR, with one record for every CDR3 protein. The sample lists around 570,000 distinct CDR3 sequences, about 20% seen once, with about half in the top ten. With respect to this clonotype: What it binds is not known.

Lactation, pregnancy, other autoimmune disease or uncontrolled infection led to exclusion of patients. The sample was blood. The sequence was collected from a man aged 35-49 years with Graves' ophthalmopathy.

CDR3 nucleotides: TGTGCCAGCCAGTCGGGCCTCGGCTATGGCTACACCTTC. Translation gives CASQSGLGYGYTF. The rearrangement links TRBV9 to TRBJ1-2; D remains ambiguous. The V gene lost 7 bases and the J gene lost 4 bases, with 14 bases spanning the gap. Germline V gene data show CDR1 as SGDLS and CDR2 as YYNGEE. The CDR3 is 13 residues long.